This TCR beta chain was captured in a study of T cells in localized non-small cell lung cancer. In the case of this clone: Its antigen is unknown.

CDR1 SGHDT and CDR2 YYEEEE come from the germline V gene. Deletions cut 6 bases from V and 0 bases from J, with 19 bases between. CDR3 length: 16 amino acids. Libraries were prepared by immunoSEQ multiplex PCR; TCRdb keeps only in-frame clonotypes and omits some of them. The sample has 25,000 to 35,000 clones, around 89% seen once. Study-level points and caveats: Owing to sequencing of a solitary tumor region, heterogeneity cannot be discounted. Adjacent lung exhibited a median of about 50 among the 100 most abundant tumor clones. Longer survival (overall) was linked to higher T cell density in blood.

The chain uses TRBV5-6 and TRBJ2-7; a possible D gene is TRBD2 (5 bases). This receptor was identified in a woman between 35 and 75 years old with stage I lung adenocarcinoma. Specimen: peripheral blood, collected before any cancer treatment. The DNA for the CDR3 is TGTGCCAGCAAACGGGGTCCAACTAGAGGCTCCTACGAGCAGTACTTC. The encoded protein is CASKRGPTRGSYEQYF.